These 18 T cell receptor beta chains share one sample of origin, sequenced in a study of OX40 agonist ivuxolimab in advanced cancers. Some clones are missing from TCRdb's copy, which holds only in-frame ones; the method was immunoSEQ multiplex PCR. The table shows over 60,000 clones, with more than 70% occurring only once. This material consisted of CD4+ or CD8+ T cells sorted from blood, taken in a trial of the OX40 agonist ivuxolimab. The receptors here all came from an adult with an advanced solid tumor such as melanoma, head and neck, liver or kidney cancer.

This chain joins TRBV23-1 and TRBJ1-2; tentatively, D is TRBD1 (6 bases). TRBV23-1 is treated as an ORF (open reading frame) with a function not yet certain. Trimming left V 0 bases short and J 11 bases short, with 16 bases between. The CDR3 is made up of 14 amino acids. CDR3 protein: CASSQSRTGWRYTF. CDR3 DNA sequence: TGCGCCAGCAGTCAATCTCGAACAGGGTGGCGGTACACCTTC.

The chain carries TRBV7-2 and TRBJ1-4; D call uncertain. With 5 bases removed from V and 4 bases from J, the gap between germline ends came to 14 bases. In germline, CDR1 is SGHTA, CDR2 FQGNSA. The CDR3 runs 15 residues. The chain's CDR3 is CASSVIAKHNEKLFF. CDR3 bases: TGTGCCAGCAGCGTAATAGCGAAGCATAATGAAAAACTGTTTTTT.

The J gene is TRBJ2-1, the V gene TRBV18; D gene unclear. The CDR3 totals 14 residues. V was clipped by 0 bases and J by 6 bases, with 9 bases between them. CDR1 KGHSH and CDR2 LQKENI come from the germline V gene. In DNA form, the CDR3 reads TGTGCCAGCTCACCACCCGAGTTCGTCAATGAGCAGTTCTTC. It yields the protein CASSPPEFVNEQFF.

This chain joins TRBV5-1 and TRBJ2-7, with 10 bases that match TRBD2. The CDR3 has 14 amino acids. The V gene's germline CDR1 is SGHRS and CDR2 YFSETQ. Trimming at V came to 0 bases and at J to 3 bases, leaving 0 bases not matched to a gene. CDR3 residues: CASSLGTSGYEQYF. CDR3 coding DNA: TGCGCCAGCAGCTTGGGGACTAGCGGCTACGAGCAGTACTTC. The variable domain in full, with the rest retrieved from reference TRBV5-1 and TRBJ2-7, is KAGVTQTPRYLIKTRGQQVTLSCSPISGHRSVSWYQQTPGQGLQFLFEYFSETQRNKGNFPGRFSGRQFSNSRSEMNVSTLELGDSALYLCASSLGTSGYEQYFGPGTRLTVT.

The CDR3 sequence is CASRQLVRGRNSPLHF. The CDR3 coding sequence is TGTGCCAGCAGACAACTCGTAAGGGGCAGGAATTCACCCCTCCACTTT. V is TRBV7-2 and J is TRBJ1-6; D might be TRBD1 (5 bases). The V end was cut by 6 bases, the J end by 7 bases, with 19 bases between. CDR1 and CDR2 from the germline V gene are SGHTA and FQGNSA. This CDR3 contains 16 residues.

The chain combines TRBV19 with TRBJ1-5; D is undetermined. The CDR3 spans 12 residues. V was shortened by 3 bases and J by 4 bases, with 4 bases between the two germline ends. Germline CDR1 is LNHDA and CDR2 is SQIVND (reference sequence). The CDR3 loop reads CASSMRNQPQHF. CDR3 sequence (DNA): TGTGCCAGTAGTATGAGGAATCAGCCCCAGCATTTT.

This clone was counted a single time. V gene TRBV27 combines with J gene TRBJ1-2; the match to TRBD1 covers 10 bases. Germline V gene sequence: CDR1 MNHEY, CDR2 SMNVEV (reference sequence). Trimming cost V 6 bases and J 7 bases; bases outside gene matches: 11. The CDR3 length is 15 residues. This CDR3 is CASSFRDRGSGGYTF. The CDR3 nucleotides read TGTGCCAGCAGCTTCCGGGACAGGGGATCTGGTGGCTACACCTTC.

V is TRBV11-2 and J is TRBJ1-2, with 8 bases fitting TRBD1. CDR3 length equals 13 residues. The V segment lost 5 bases and the J segment 8 bases; nucleotides outside the gene matches: 7. The germline V gene has CDR1 SGHAT and CDR2 FQNNGV. The CDR3 loop reads CASSPDRGLGYTF. In DNA form, the CDR3 reads TGTGCCAGCAGCCCTGACAGGGGTCTCGGCTACACCTTC.

The chain links TRBV2 to TRBJ1-2; 9 nucleotides match TRBD1. The CDR3 totals 16 residues. CDR1 and CDR2 (germline): SNHLY, FYNNEI. Trimming cost V 4 bases and J 4 bases; bases outside gene matches: 10. The CDR3 here is CASSGGTGTGFYGYTF. The DNA of the CDR3 is TGTGCCAGCAGTGGGGGAACGGGGACAGGGTTCTATGGCTACACCTTC.

This sequence joins TRBV7-6 and TRBJ2-5, with 12 bases identical to TRBD2. The ends lost 0 bases at V and 5 bases at J; junction bases unmatched: 4. The CDR3 consists of 16 residues. CDR1 and CDR2 from the germline V gene are SGHVS and FNYEAQ. The CDR3 here is CASSLAASGGAETQYF. CDR3 nucleotide sequence: TGTGCCAGCAGCTTAGCCGCTAGCGGGGGGGCGGAGACCCAGTACTTC.

V gene TRBV19 combines with J gene TRBJ2-2, with D tentatively TRBD1 (6 bases). Germline V CDR1 and CDR2: LNHDA, SQIVND (reference sequence). There are 19 residues in the CDR3. V was trimmed by 3 bases and J by 0 bases, leaving 20 bases between them. CDR3 in amino acids: CASSIVPEGQKTNTGELFF. For the CDR3, the DNA is TGTGCCAGTAGTATTGTCCCTGAAGGACAGAAAACGAACACCGGGGAGCTGTTTTTT.

This clone appeared a few times. The V and J genes are TRBV11-2 and TRBJ1-5; D ambiguous. CDR1 is SGHAT, CDR2 FQNNGV, per germline. The CDR3 loop spans 14 amino acids. The V gene lost 3 bases and the J gene lost 0 bases, with 6 bases spanning the gap. The CDR3, as DNA: TGTGCCAGCAGCTTCGGAAATAGCAATCAGCCCCAGCATTTT. This translates into CASSFGNSNQPQHF.

This clone was detected only a few times. The chain recombines TRBV30 with TRBJ2-2; either TRBD1 or TRBD2 may fit D (5 bases each). CDR1 and CDR2 from the germline V gene are GTSNPN and SVGIG (reference sequence). Trimming stripped 0 bases from V and 5 bases from J, with 10 bases between. The CDR3 length is 14 residues. This chain's CDR3 is CAWSVPWGTGELFF. The CDR3 nucleotides are TGTGCCTGGAGTGTACCCTGGGGGACCGGGGAGCTGTTTTTT. The full variable domain, its missing parts supplied by reference TRBV30 and TRBJ2-2, is SQTIHQWPATLVQPVGSPLSLECTVEGTSNPNLYWYRQAAGRGLQLLFYSVGIGQISSEVPQNLSASRPQDRQFILSSKKLLLSDSGFYLCAWSVPWGTGELFFGEGSRLTVL.

This clone was recorded only once. This sequence joins TRBV28 and TRBJ1-4; 7 bases fit TRBD1. V lost 3 bases, J lost 5 bases, and 9 bases stayed unmatched. Germline values: CDR1 MDHEN, CDR2 SYDVKM. This CDR3 is 16 amino acids long. The CDR3 coding sequence is TGTGCCAGCAGTTTCGGCAGGGGGAATCGGAATGAAAAACTGTTTTTT. It is translated as CASSFGRGNRNEKLFF.

The V gene is TRBV6-6, the J gene TRBJ2-1, with 10 bases matching TRBD2. This CDR3 region has 13 residues. Trimming removed 5 bases from V and 8 bases from J; junction bases left unmatched: 3. Germline lookup yields CDR1 MNHNY and CDR2 SVGAGI (reference sequence). This CDR3 reads CASSPGLAYEQFF. The CDR3 nucleotides read TGTGCCAGCAGTCCGGGACTAGCGTATGAGCAGTTCTTC.

The chain combines TRBV15 with TRBJ2-5; the D is unclear. The V gene lost 1 base and the J gene lost 4 bases, with 4 bases spanning the gap. This CDR3 contains 12 residues. CDR1 is LNHNV and CDR2 is YYDKDF in the germline V gene (reference sequence). CDR3: CATSRVGETQYF. Written as DNA, the CDR3 is TGTGCCACCAGCAGAGTTGGAGAGACCCAGTACTTC.

The chain carries TRBV7-9 and TRBJ1-4; 8 nucleotides agree with TRBD1. This CDR3 has 14 residues. The germline CDR1 and CDR2 sequences are SEHNR and FQNEAQ (reference sequence). Losses at the gene ends were 3 bases for V and 8 bases for J; bases not matched to a gene: 5. The CDR3 coding sequence is TGTGCCAGCAGCTTGGACAGGGTGGGCGAAAAACTGTTTTTT. Its translation is CASSLDRVGEKLFF.

J is TRBJ2-7 and V is TRBV28; unclear D gene. The V gene's germline CDR1 is MDHEN and CDR2 SYDVKM. There are 11 residues in the CDR3. V lost 7 bases and J lost 3, with 7 bases in between. The CDR3 region is CASKGRYEQYF. CDR3 nucleotides: TGTGCCAGCAAAGGGCGCTACGAGCAGTACTTC.